This T cell receptor (beta chain) appears in the sequencing data of a study of long-term antiretroviral therapy in people with HIV (dated by TCRdb to 2021 to 2024). Describing the broader study: The earliest samples were collected approximately a decade before the 2015 WHO recommendation for immediate ART, a period when ART was typically delayed until CD4 counts fell. A retrospective serial study tested whether changes in peripheral blood TRB repertoire composition and diversity were associated with ART initiation and durable HIV suppression. A total of 150 to 200 cryopreserved PBMC samples came from 25 to 35 adults with confirmed HIV infection and were collected serially over a mean of approximately six years (range 1-12). About 35% of the 30 participants with HIV were female. No cross-contamination during QIAcube processing was seen in test extractions of a monoclonal T-cell line run alongside 30 or so polyclonal samples.

The immunoSEQ hsTCRB v3.0 assay was used at survey level resolution to sequence the TRB variable region. The targeted TRB sequencing depth was roughly 40,000-50,000 T-cell genomes per sample. Pooled TRB libraries were sequenced on an Illumina MiSeq with a v3 150-cycle kit. The original pipeline was this. Analysis of repertoires was carried out in R inside a reproducible Nextflow workflow spanning QC, data transformation and analysis. LymphoSeq2, an R package for AIRR-Seq data exploration, was used to implement custom analyses. A handful of samples that produced fewer than 5000 total TRB sequences were removed, so some 180 HIV repertoires were analyzed. Among the roughly 200 retained HIV repertoires, more than 55 were collected before ART initiation and 129 after ART initiation. Repertoires were downsampled to 5000 TRB nucleotide sequences, and summary statistics were averaged over 100 downsampling iterations. TRB sequences were retained for analysis only if CDR3 regions of at least seven amino acids were present. Diversity was measured with a Shannon entropy-derived clonality score and the Gini coefficient. In the repertoire networks, any two of the top 5000 CDR3 amino acid sequences were linked whenever the two sequences differed by an edit distance of one. GLIPH2 predicted antigen specificity groups and MHC restriction for TRB CDR3 amino acid sequences. CDR3 amino acid sequences were matched against VDJdb and McPAS-TCR to flag known CMV, EBV, HIV or tissue antigen associations. Pre-ART, post-ART and control groups were compared with Wilcoxon signed-rank tests and Holm-Bonferroni correction. The table comes from immuneACCESS by way of TCRdb, which keeps in-frame sequences with V and J called. Part of the clones is missing from these tables; in studies checked, under half for an unresolved V gene and the rest for unknown reasons. Clone size and V and J calls were adopted from that table, with D and trimming inferred from the DNA. The sample includes more than 20,000 clones, with around 83% observed a single time. Jointly, the top ten make up around 4% of the sample.

This clone appeared once. Its antigen has not been determined. Base qualities are not recorded, but no much larger clone differs from it by a single base. Inclusion was restricted to participants for whom at least one PBMC sample before ART initiation and at least two post-ART samples were available. Every participant with HIV received treatment in the United States of America. Before DNA extraction, cryopreserved samples of roughly 0.9-11 million PBMC were thawed and washed. At the time of the earliest PBMC sample, participants with HIV were aged between roughly 20 and 60 years. PBMC samples from each participant spanned 1-4 timepoints before ART initiation and 2-8 timepoints after ART initiation, with a median of 7 samples. Serial HIV viral load, CD4+ T-cell count, ART history and demographic data were obtained for every participant. Using a Qiagen kit on a QIAcube, genomic DNA was extracted from unsorted PBMC, with samples processed in batches of 12.

General findings and caveats noted by the study authors: Samples dated from the mid-2000s to the late 2010s, and the ART regimens used may be less effective than current ones. The repertoire was dominated across all time points by expanded TRB clones identified before ART initiation, although this dominance was seen to fluctuate and to decrease in many PLHIV after ART. Inferences about post-ART repertoire changes are limited because no data were available on ART adherence, viral resistance or therapy changes. Because pre-ART samples had limited cell numbers, profiling was done on unsorted PBMC rather than on sorted CD4+ and CD8+ T cells. Limited PBMC availability meant only the TCR beta chain was sequenced, without alpha chain pairing. ART initiation was associated with a significant increase in TRB diversity, but diversity stayed significantly below transplant donor controls even after long-term ART. Narrower CDR3 length ranges were observed in HIV repertoires than in controls, and an antigen-experienced repertoire with only a slight naive shift after ART was suggested by the network structure.

This material consisted of unsorted PBMCs, taken 1.9 years after starting antiretroviral therapy. The receptor's source is a woman aged 25-40 years with HIV.

The CDR3 here reads CASTYTRVGYSEQFF. The DNA is TGTGCCAGCACCTACACGAGGGTGGGGTATAGTGAGCAGTTCTTC. The chain links TRBV6-5 with TRBJ2-1; the best D guess is TRBD2, with 5 bases matching. Deletion took 7 bases off V and 9 bases off J, with a span of 22 bases between the germline ends. The germline V gene provides CDR1 MNHEY and CDR2 SVGAGI. The CDR3, cysteine through phenylalanine, is 15 amino acids long. Only the CDR3 part of the read is kept: 45 bases, read in frame from the first base.